What follows are 3 T cell receptor beta chains derived from one specimen sequenced in a study of OX40 agonist ivuxolimab in advanced cancers. Produced via immunoSEQ multiplex PCR; TCRdb's table is partial and in-frame only. The data show about 73,000 clones, approximately 90% seen once. The specimen comprised CD4+ or CD8+ T cells sorted from blood, sampled in a trial of the OX40 agonist ivuxolimab. The receptors here all came from an adult with an advanced solid tumor such as melanoma, head and neck, liver or kidney cancer.

V gene TRBV5-1 combines with J gene TRBJ2-7; D perhaps matches TRBD2 (5 bases). Germline loops: CDR1 SGHRS, CDR2 YFSETQ. The V gene lost 0 bases and the J gene lost 5 bases, with 9 bases spanning the gap. The CDR3 consists of 13 residues. The CDR3 bases are TGCGCCAGCAGCTTGGCTCTAGCCGACGAGCAGTACTTC. Translating it yields CASSLALADEQYF. The full variable domain, with the rest looked up from reference TRBV5-1 and TRBJ2-7, is KAGVTQTPRYLIKTRGQQVTLSCSPISGHRSVSWYQQTPGQGLQFLFEYFSETQRNKGNFPGRFSGRQFSNSRSEMNVSTLELGDSALYLCASSLALADEQYFGPGTRLTVT.

The chain joins TRBV11-3 to TRBJ2-1, with a possible D match to TRBD2 (6 bases). The CDR3 totals 14 residues. Germline lookup yields CDR1 SGHNT and CDR2 YENEEA. V gave up 3 bases and J gave up 6 bases, with 12 bases separating them. As DNA, the CDR3 is TGTGCCAGCAGCTTGGCGGGACCGAGCAATGAGCAGTTCTTC. Translated, it gives CASSLAGPSNEQFF. Full variable domain (outside the CDR3, taken from reference TRBV11-3 and TRBJ2-1): EAGVVQSPRYKIIEKKQPVAFWCNPISGHNTLYWYLQNLGQGPELLIRYENEEAVDDSQLPKDRFSAERLKGVDSTLKIQPAELGDSAVYLCASSLAGPSNEQFFGPGTRLTVL.

The chain is built from TRBV2 and TRBJ1-2; D is ambiguous. The CDR3 contains 13 residues. From germline, CDR1 is SNHLY and CDR2 FYNNEI. V dropped 6 bases and J dropped 5 bases, with 13 bases sitting between them. This chain's CDR3 is CASSDVGSYGYTF. CDR3 in DNA: TGTGCCAGCAGCGACGTTGGCAGTTATGGCTACACCTTC. The whole variable domain, filled in from reference TRBV2 and TRBJ1-2, reads EPEVTQTPSHQVTQMGQEVILRCVPISNHLYFYWYRQILGQKVEFLVSFYNNEISEKSEIFDDQFSVERPDGSNFTLKIRSTKLEDSAMYFCASSDVGSYGYTFGSGTRLTVV.